This T cell receptor (beta chain) was recorded in a study of patients and donors after allogeneic stem cell transplantation. The ends were cut back, 8 bases at V and 2 bases at J, with 10 bases in the middle. The germline V gene encodes CDR1 LNHDA and CDR2 SQIVND (reference sequence). The CDR3 loop spans 12 amino acids. Each CDR3 protein gets one entry after TCRdb re-called the RT-PCR reads with MiXCR. Of about 200,000 distinct CDR3 sequences listed, around 41% are singletons. The chain couples TRBV19 to TRBJ2-7; maybe TRBD1 (5 bases). The clonotype comes from a human donor who was either an allogeneic HSCT recipient or a stem cell or donor lymphocyte infusion donor (not recorded which). It is not recorded whose cells these are; they may come from a transplant donor. The source material was blood, either unsorted or a sorted T cell fraction (not recorded which). CDR3 nucleotide sequence: TGTGCCAGTGGGGCTCCGCCCTACGAGCAGTACTTC. It yields the protein CASGAPPYEQYF.